This T cell receptor (beta chain) was recovered during a study of cytomegalovirus exposure and HLA in healthy donors (dated by TCRdb to 2017 to 2019). Some background on the complete study: An earlier analysis of about 560 of the donors reported 276 Gb of sequence data and 90 million to 120 million unique TCR beta sequences obtained from 150 million to 200 million T cells. An early release that covered fewer than 800 HLA-typed donors contained approximately 300 gigabases of sequencing data and about 93 million unique TCR sequences. Of the roughly 400 genotyped donors, around 81% fell in the genetic ancestry cluster associated with self-reported Caucasian donors. The study aimed to test whether cataloging public T cell receptors could reveal signatures of past pathogen exposure. The study profiled the T cell repertoires of approximately 700 subjects by immunosequencing and related them to cytomegalovirus serostatus. A separate validation cohort of roughly 130 different subjects was used in addition to the roughly 670-subject first cohort. High-throughput TCR immunosequencing, statistical association of individual TCRs with disease status, and machine learning were combined to predict cytomegalovirus infection status. In a later analysis, previously published TCR beta repertoires from fewer than 750 donors were re-analyzed and high-resolution HLA genotyping was added so that TCR occurrence patterns could be studied. Rather than drawing on any new phenotypic data, the later analysis identified candidate immune exposures from TCR beta sequences and the way those sequences occurred across donors. In an earlier analysis of more than 550 of the donors, high-throughput TCR beta sequencing was used to judge whether each TCR beta V gene segment behaved as functional or pseudogenic. Donor age, sex, ethnicity and CMV serostatus were compiled alongside the repertoire data. Genome-wide SNP genotypes for about 65% of the 666 donors were used in a later genetic analysis, which treated that subset as a discovery cohort. Every repertoire in the discovery cohort had been generated on one and the same sequencing platform. HLA typing included class I and class II loci at four-digit resolution. The number of donors typed differed by locus, with 629-630 for A, B, C, DRB1 and DQB1, around 520 for DQA1, 600 to 610 for DPA1, and 450 to 480 for DPB1. Roughly 5 DR-DQ haplotypes were handled as single units for association and clustering, since linkage in the cohort was strong. Among several hundred genotyped donors of the cohort, an average of about 240,000 unique TCR beta nucleotide sequences was sequenced per donor, of which 15% to 20% were non-productive.

Library construction relied on the immunoSEQ multiplex PCR assay. For the multiplex PCR, a mixture combining 60 forward primers for TCR Vbeta segments and 13 reverse primers for TCR Jbeta segments was used. Amplification of the CDR3 region of rearranged TCR beta genes was performed with a multiplex PCR assay on genomic DNA. Amplified TCR beta libraries were sequenced as 87-base-pair reads on the Illumina HiSeq System. The paper's data handling went like this. In a later analysis, some 80 million unique TCR beta chains were counted across the approximately 640 repertoires, and roughly 9.9 million of these chains were shared by at least two donors. A nearest-neighbor algorithm error-corrected the raw reads and collapsed the reads into unique sequences, merging closely related sequences to remove PCR and sequencing errors. To assign V, D and J gene segments, CDR3 sequences were aligned to IMGT reference sequences. For a sequence to be retained, a match of at least six nucleotides to both a V gene segment and a J gene segment was required. A rearrangement counted as productive if the CDR3 had no stop codons and remained in frame with V and J, and every other rearrangement counted as non-productive. Following IMGT convention, CDR3 was defined as the stretch from the second conserved V-encoded cysteine up to the conserved J-encoded phenylalanine. The earlier analysis of some 550 of the donors excluded any sequence lacking an unambiguous match to a single V gene segment. In an earlier analysis of approximately 590 of the donors, a V segment was called functional when productive rearrangements were above 56.7%, and segregating when the standard deviation between donors exceeded 5%. To diagnose cytomegalovirus status from the catalog of TCR beta chain sequences, a statistical classification framework was built. In a later analysis, V and J genes were assigned by comparing TCR nucleotide sequences against IMGT/GENE-DB human TR gene sequences. Using the TCRdist pipeline, a later analysis assigned CDR3 sequences along with most-parsimonious VDJ recombination scenarios. In a later analysis, each TCR beta chain was defined by its CDR3 amino acid sequence together with its V-gene family, and reads without a unique V-gene family were excluded. In a later analysis, fewer than 600 highly shared, low-generation-probability nucleotide sequences were removed to address suspected cross-contamination and a sequencing artifact. For each public chain, a later analysis derived a clonal expansion index from normalized ranks of inferred template counts within each repertoire. In a later analysis, generation probabilities were computed with a VDJ recombination model fitted to out-of-frame rearrangements, and the resulting probabilities were checked against IGoR. Hypergeometric tests were used in a later analysis to score TCR-TCR, TCR-HLA and TCR-CMV co-occurrence, with a repertoire-size bias correction applied to the TCR pairs. To estimate false discovery rates, a later analysis permuted the HLA or CMV assignments 20 times. In a later analysis, co-occurring TCRs were grouped using DBSCAN, and TCRdist sequence similarity was added for clustering within HLA-allele-positive subsets. Co-occurrence clustering excluded repertoires with fewer than 30,000 or more than 120,000 public chains, plus five with anomalous nucleotide sharing. TCRdb took this table from immuneACCESS and kept in-frame rearrangements with V and J called. Such tables lack part of the clones; where checked against another copy, unresolved V genes explain under half of the gap, and the rest is unexplained. V, J and clone size were drawn from that table, and D and trimming were deduced from the DNA. The sample yields about 130,000 clones; just under 75% were counted once. The ten largest clones represent around 5% of the sample.

The cohort was made up of around 720 healthy bone marrow donors. At the time of sampling, every cohort member was nominally healthy, though immune exposures that went unrecorded were likely present. The donor tested CMV seropositive and was one of the 289 seropositive cohort members. Each donor provided a peripheral blood sample, and peripheral blood mononuclear cells were used for TCR beta sequencing. Genomic DNA extraction from the blood cell samples was performed with the Qiagen DNeasy Blood Extraction Kit. From its cysteine to its phenylalanine, the CDR3 spans 14 amino acids. The read is trimmed to its CDR3 DNA, 42 bases read in frame from base 1. Between the V and J ends, shortened by 1 base and 3 bases respectively, the junction contains 7 bases. The germline V gene (reference sequence) specifies LNHDA as CDR1 and SQIVND as CDR2. This clone came up a few times. Its antigen remains undetermined. No much larger clone exists at a distance of one base, and base qualities are not known.

Beyond this particular receptor, the publication reports: The authors suggested that the approach could potentially be generalized to other disease states and immunological phenotypes. Roughly uniform sequencing depth across donors was assumed in presence/absence analyses, although this assumption may not hold. According to a later analysis, TCR association rates differed among HLA loci, with DRB1 alleles showing the most associated TCRs and HLA-C alleles showing the fewest. The classifier was reported to diagnose cytomegalovirus status with high specificity and sensitivity in both the original and validation cohorts. Immune exposure information for the cohort was limited to CMV serostatus. Because counts were too low, roughly 16 rarely observed V segments, including chromosome 9 orphons, were excluded from the earlier analysis of 587 of the donors. The 87-base-pair reads could not distinguish some IMGT-functional V segments, including TRBV6-2 and TRBV6-3, so those segments were excluded. A later analysis reported that several top co-occurrence clusters appeared linked to parvovirus B19, influenza, CMV and Epstein-Barr virus. The cohort was sequenced for TCR beta chains only, and without alpha or paired-chain data the features that could be detected were limited. In an earlier analysis of some 500 of the donors, most TCR beta V segments were observed in productive rearrangements about 87% or about 30% of the time, broadly matching IMGT annotations. A further reported finding was that TCR beta sequences accurately predicted the HLA-A and HLA-B alleles for most subjects in the first cohort. Three of the identified cytomegalovirus-associated TCR beta chains were confirmed in vitro to be specific for cytomegalovirus antigens. Most CMV-associated TCR beta chains appeared to be HLA-restricted in a later analysis, and the HLA associations seemed to be driven largely by CMV exposure. A later genetic analysis associated a missense DCLRE1C variant with V-gene and J-gene trimming of TCR beta chains, and an independent cohort replicated the association. In a later analysis, HLA-associated TCR beta chains showed more clonal expansion and lower generation probabilities than non-associated chains that were equally common. The study gave a list of 150 to 200 TCR beta chains associated with cytomegalovirus. While some public TCRs were present in many individuals, most TCR sequences turned up only very rarely across donors. Because HLA typing was missing for some donors at each locus, association tests included only the typed subset. Assigning TCR associations to individual alleles was difficult when HLA alleles, especially DR and DQ, strongly co-occurred. A later genetic analysis reported fewer N-insertions in productive TCRs among donors in an Asian-associated ancestry cluster than the roughly 700-donor mean. A group of highly shared sequence variants was considered likely to be a technical artifact of the sequencing pipeline. Linkage disequilibrium might explain the correlated functional status among segregating V segments, but an unknown experimental factor could not be excluded. Specific HLA alleles were associated with around 18,000 TCR beta sequences at a false discovery rate of 0.05 in a later analysis.

Here the chain combines TRBV19 and TRBJ1-5, with the D gene uncertain. The sequencing input was PBMCs. The receptor comes from a man aged 60 to 75 in good health and CMV-seropositive. The CDR3 sequence is CASSIGRFNQPQHF. The DNA is TGTGCCAGTAGTATAGGGCGGTTCAATCAGCCCCAGCATTTT.